These T cell receptor beta chains were read from a single sample in a study of metastatic and nonmetastatic thyroid tumors. MiXCR reprocessed the PCR reads for TCRdb. The profile covers 25,000 or so clones, with approximately 15% appearing a single time and approximately 15% taken by the ten largest. Input material: blood. These receptors originate from a male donor with papillary thyroid cancer or a benign thyroid nodule (not recorded which). Some clones in this sample may be carry-over from other donors' samples. Both conserved end residues are part of each CDR3. Each record gives: clone size, J gene, V gene, D gene, CDR3 DNA, CDR3 protein. D genes are given only for firm matches. For some rows the clone size is stated as once, few or many, or as a class when expanded; others skip it.

clone_size: many
j_call: TRBJ1-5
v_call: TRBV28
d_call: .
cdr3_nt: TGTGCCAGCAGTTTAATGAGCAATCAGCCCCAGCATTTT
cdr3_aa: CASSLMSNQPQHF

clone_size: many
j_call: TRBJ2-7
v_call: TRBV10-3
d_call: .
cdr3_nt: TGTGCCATCAGTGAGGACCAAGGGTGGTACGAGCAGTACTTC
cdr3_aa: CAISEDQGWYEQYF

clone_size: many
j_call: TRBJ1-2
v_call: TRBV30
d_call: .
cdr3_nt: TGTGCCTGGAGTCAGGCCGCCTATGGCTACACCTTC
cdr3_aa: CAWSQAAYGYTF

clone_size: many
j_call: TRBJ1-4
v_call: TRBV6-1
d_call: .
cdr3_nt: TGTGCCAGCTGTGGGACGGCTAATGAAAAACTGTTTTTT
cdr3_aa: CASCGTANEKLFF

clone_size: many
j_call: TRBJ2-1
v_call: TRBV15
d_call: TRBD1
cdr3_nt: TGTGCCACCAGCAGACAAACCGGGACAGGTTATAATGAGCAGTTCTTC
cdr3_aa: CATSRQTGTGYNEQFF

clone_size: many
j_call: TRBJ1-4
v_call: TRBV6-1
d_call: .
cdr3_nt: TGTGCCAGCAGTGAAGGCGCGGGGTTGGGGGAAAAACTGTTTTTT
cdr3_aa: CASSEGAGLGEKLFF

clone_size: .
j_call: TRBJ1-4
v_call: TRBV4-1
d_call: .
cdr3_nt: TGCGCCAGCAGCCACCCGGGGGGACCTATGGAAAAACTGTTTTTT
cdr3_aa: CASSHPGGPMEKLFF

clone_size: many
j_call: TRBJ1-2
v_call: TRBV10-3
d_call: .
cdr3_nt: TGTGCCATCAGTGACAGGGGATTAGGGTCTGACTATGGCTACACCTTC
cdr3_aa: CAISDRGLGSDYGYTF

clone_size: .
j_call: TRBJ1-2
v_call: TRBV20-1
d_call: TRBD1
cdr3_nt: TGCAGTGCCCCAATTTCAGGGGGCGGGGATGGCTACACCTTC
cdr3_aa: CSAPISGGGDGYTF

clone_size: many
j_call: TRBJ2-1
v_call: TRBV7-8
d_call: .
cdr3_nt: TGTGCCAGCAACCGAGAGGGGCATGAGCAGTTCTTC
cdr3_aa: CASNREGHEQFF

clone_size: many
j_call: TRBJ2-1
v_call: TRBV5-1
d_call: .
cdr3_nt: TGCGCCAGCAGTCCATTCCTTACCCGGAGCTCCTACAATGAGCAGTTCTTC
cdr3_aa: CASSPFLTRSSYNEQFF

clone_size: once
j_call: TRBJ2-5
v_call: TRBV4-1
d_call: TRBD2
cdr3_nt: TGCGCCAGCAGCCAGGGACTAGCGGGAGTATTAAGTGGGGAGACCCGGTACTTT
cdr3_aa: CASSQGLAGVLSGETRYF

clone_size: many
j_call: TRBJ2-3
v_call: TRBV10-2
d_call: .
cdr3_nt: TGCGCCAGCAGAGGGTTCAGGGCGGTAGCAGATACGCAGTATTTT
cdr3_aa: CASRGFRAVADTQYF

clone_size: many
j_call: TRBJ2-3
v_call: TRBV24-1
d_call: .
cdr3_nt: TGTGCCACCGGGTCGATGAAGAGCGGGAGCACAGATACGCAGTATTTT
cdr3_aa: CATGSMKSGSTDTQYF

clone_size: many
j_call: TRBJ2-2
v_call: TRBV7-9
d_call: TRBD1
cdr3_nt: TGTGCCAGCAGCTCGAGGACAGGGGCGGGGACCGGGGAGCTGTTTTTT
cdr3_aa: CASSSRTGAGTGELFF

clone_size: many
j_call: TRBJ2-3
v_call: TRBV11-3
d_call: TRBD2
cdr3_nt: TGTGCCAGCAGCTTAAGGGGTAGCGGGAGTGCAGATACGCAGTATTTT
cdr3_aa: CASSLRGSGSADTQYF

clone_size: many
j_call: TRBJ2-1
v_call: TRBV11-3
d_call: TRBD2
cdr3_nt: TGTGCCAGCCATTGGGGGAGGGCCTCCAATGAGCAGTTCTTC
cdr3_aa: CASHWGRASNEQFF

clone_size: medium-sized
j_call: TRBJ1-2
v_call: TRBV5-1
d_call: .
cdr3_nt: TGCGCCAGCAGCTTGGAGGCGGGGGCGGGAGGTGGCTACACCTTC
cdr3_aa: CASSLEAGAGGGYTF

clone_size: .
j_call: TRBJ2-7
v_call: TRBV13
d_call: TRBD2
cdr3_nt: TGTGCCAGCAGCTTATACGGGGGGTGTTTCCGCTACGAGCAGTACTTC
cdr3_aa: CASSLYGGCFRYEQYF

clone_size: many
j_call: TRBJ2-7
v_call: TRBV3-1
d_call: .
cdr3_nt: TGTGCCAGCAGCCATGGCAGCCAAGTGTACTACGAGCAGTACTTC
cdr3_aa: CASSHGSQVYYEQYF

clone_size: many
j_call: TRBJ1-2
v_call: TRBV12-3/TRBV12-4
d_call: .
cdr3_nt: TGTGCCAGCAGTTTTGGAGGGTTCGTCTATGGCTACACCTTC
cdr3_aa: CASSFGGFVYGYTF

clone_size: many
j_call: TRBJ2-3
v_call: TRBV4-1
d_call: .
cdr3_nt: TGCGCCAGCAGCCGACCCCGGGGCGGGATAGCAGATACGCAGTATTTT
cdr3_aa: CASSRPRGGIADTQYF

clone_size: .
j_call: TRBJ1-2
v_call: TRBV19
d_call: .
cdr3_nt: TGTGCCAGTAGTATGACAGGAGGAGGAAACTATGGCTACACCTTC
cdr3_aa: CASSMTGGGNYGYTF

clone_size: medium-sized
j_call: TRBJ1-3
v_call: TRBV6-1
d_call: .
cdr3_nt: TGTGCCAGCAGTGGACCGGGCCCCCGACCGGGAAACACCATATATTTT
cdr3_aa: CASSGPGPRPGNTIYF

clone_size: many
j_call: TRBJ2-5
v_call: TRBV9
d_call: .
cdr3_nt: TGTGCCAGCAGCGGAGGAGGGGTTGAGACCCAGTACTTC
cdr3_aa: CASSGGGVETQYF

clone_size: .
j_call: TRBJ1-6
v_call: TRBV7-2
d_call: TRBD1
cdr3_nt: TGTGCCAGCAGTTTGCGACAGGGCCGAGCCCCGCTGAATAATTCACCCCTCCACTTT
cdr3_aa: CASSLRQGRAPLNNSPLHF

clone_size: many
j_call: TRBJ2-6
v_call: TRBV6-8
d_call: .
cdr3_nt: TGTGCCAGCAGTTCTTCTGGGGCCAACGTCCTGACTTTC
cdr3_aa: CASSSSGANVLTF

clone_size: many
j_call: TRBJ2-3
v_call: TRBV9
d_call: TRBD2
cdr3_nt: TGTGCCAGCAGCGTAGTTGGCGGGAGTACAACAGATACGCAGTATTTT
cdr3_aa: CASSVVGGSTTDTQYF

clone_size: few
j_call: TRBJ2-3
v_call: TRBV12-3/TRBV12-4
d_call: .
cdr3_nt: TGTGCCAGCAGCACAAACAGGGCGGATACGCAGTATTTT
cdr3_aa: CASSTNRADTQYF